This T cell receptor beta chain stems from a study of cytotoxic CD8 clonotypes in ibrutinib-treated CLL. Whole-study context: The samples contained 255,043 productive templates on average. They also contained an average of about 100,000 productive rearrangements.

A note on this clone: The antigen remains undetermined.

Overall study findings and caveats: Clonality at baseline surpassed age-matched healthy donors and tracked circulating CD8+ T-cell counts. There were few public clonotypes, and on treatment they contracted or stayed stable.

Sequencing was performed with immunoSEQ multiplex PCR; in TCRdb, only in-frame clones are kept and a portion is missing. Counted here are roughly 53,000 clones, approximately 54% occurring once; the ten biggest clones make up 20% to 30%. Germline loops: CDR1 SGHTA, CDR2 FQGTGA. Losses at the gene ends were 5 bases for V and 2 bases for J; bases not matched to a gene: 5. The CDR3 is made up of 15 amino acids. The receptor was isolated from a human donor with chronic lymphocytic leukemia. The chain recombines TRBV7-3 with TRBJ2-7, with 11 bases fitting TRBD2. This specimen was PBMCs, taken at disease progression, from a patient treated with ibrutinib. CDR3 sequence (DNA): TGTGCCAGCAGCACTAGTAGCGGGAGGGCCTACGAGCAGTACTTC. Amino acids: CASSTSSGRAYEQYF.